The clone carrying this T cell receptor beta chain appeared a single time. The antigen is not known. Genomic DNA from unsorted samples was obtained from 70 million to 90 million PBMCs (per sample). The entry originates in a study of shared clonotypes between healthy human individuals. The overall study: Ranging from 18 to 49 in age, donors were two women and three men. Study-wide points: Sample collection involved blood only; tissue repertoires are likely different.

In the original processing: Sequence data from immunoSEQ were junction-only and lacked quality scores; consequently, filtering differed. Method: immunoSEQ multiplex PCR; TCRdb's copy keeps in-frame clones and lacks some. Clone size and V and J calls were adopted from that table, with D and trimming inferred from the DNA. The table has about 480,000 clones, almost 80% seen once. This CDR3 region has 15 residues. V was clipped by 2 bases and J by 1 base, with 11 bases between them. Germline V gene sequence: CDR1 LNHDA, CDR2 SQIVND (reference sequence). The chain combines TRBV19 with TRBJ1-2; D may be TRBD1 (5 bases). The sequenced sample was PBMCs. This clonotype was sampled from a woman in her thirties or forties in good health. Some clones in this sample may be carry-over from other donors' samples. The DNA for the CDR3 is TGTGCCAGTAGTATAACAGGACTAAGTAACTATGGCTACACCTTC. Protein: CASSITGLSNYGYTF.